Below, 15 T cell receptor beta chains from the same sample are listed, as sequenced in a study of shared clonotypes between healthy human individuals. Measured with immunoSEQ multiplex PCR; TCRdb has only the in-frame clones, and not every one. The data hold some 740,000 clones, with 80% to 95% observed a single time. The naive CD8 population came from CD45RO-negative cells selected for CCR7, without terminally differentiated effector memory CD45RA+ cells. Material: naive CD8+ T cells sorted from blood. The receptors come from a man in his thirties or forties in good health.

The J gene is TRBJ2-5, the V gene TRBV2, with 10 nucleotides matching TRBD2. Germline V gene sequence: CDR1 SNHLY, CDR2 FYNNEI. Unmatched junction bases numbered 6, after V lost 3 bases and J lost 5 bases. CDR3 size: 15 residues. This CDR3 reads CASSEEAGGRETQYF. Written as DNA, the CDR3 is TGTGCCAGCAGTGAGGAAGCGGGGGGGAGGGAGACCCAGTACTTC.

The chain carries TRBV7-9 and TRBJ1-4; tentatively, D is TRBD1 (5 bases). The CDR3 is made up of 14 amino acids. Germline CDR1 is SEHNR and CDR2 is FQNEAQ (reference sequence). The ends were cut back, 6 bases at V and 4 bases at J, with 12 bases in the middle. As DNA, the CDR3 is TGTGCCAGCAGATCAGACCAGGGTAATGAAAAACTGTTTTTT. Translated: CASRSDQGNEKLFF.

The genes are TRBV13 and TRBJ1-5; possible D gene TRBD1, 6 bases. CDR1 is PRHDT and CDR2 is FYEKMQ in the germline V gene (reference sequence). V was shortened by 0 bases and J by 2 bases, with 11 bases between the two germline ends. This CDR3 has 16 residues. The CDR3 bases are TGTGCCAGCAGCTTAGGCCAGGGGAGCGGCAATCAGCCCCAGCATTTT. As protein: CASSLGQGSGNQPQHF.

J is TRBJ2-7 and V is TRBV11-2; 7 bases are a match to TRBD2. The CDR3 has 17 residues. V gave up 1 base and J gave up 4 bases; unmatched junction bases: 13. Germline values: CDR1 SGHAT, CDR2 FQNNGV. CDR3 coding DNA: TGTGCCAGCAGCTTAGTTTATGGGGCGGGAGCGTCTTACGAGCAGTACTTC. Residues: CASSLVYGAGASYEQYF. Looking up the rest from reference TRBV11-2 and TRBJ2-7 gives the full variable domain: EAGVAQSPRYKIIEKRQSVAFWCNPISGHATLYWYQQILGQGPKLLIQFQNNGVVDDSQLPKDRFSAERLKGVDSTLKIQPAKLEDSAVYLCASSLVYGAGASYEQYFGPGTRLTVT.

This clone was counted once. This chain connects TRBV14 to TRBJ2-7; 11 bases are shared with TRBD2. The junction had 9 bases not matched to a gene; V was cut back by 0 bases and J by 5 bases. Germline CDR1 SGHDN, CDR2 FVKESK. This CDR3 has 17 residues. Here the CDR3 reads CASSQDFRLAGGDEQYF. The CDR3 nucleotides read TGTGCCAGCAGCCAAGACTTTAGGCTAGCGGGAGGTGACGAGCAGTACTTC.

The V call is TRBV7-2, the J call TRBJ2-3; TRBD1 matches at 7 bases. Germline lookup yields CDR1 SGHTA and CDR2 FQGNSA. After removal of 8 bases from V and 0 bases from J, the junction contained 5 bases not matched to a gene. CDR3 length: 14 amino acids. The chain's CDR3 is CASESGQSTDTQYF. The CDR3 DNA reads TGTGCCAGCGAATCGGGACAGAGCACAGATACGCAGTATTTT.

Here the CDR3 DNA reads TGTGCCAGCAGCTTAGGAGGGGGCCAGCAGTACTTC. Translated: CASSLGGGQQYF. The chain carries TRBV7-9 and TRBJ2-7; 7 bases map to TRBD1. Germline assignment: CDR1 SEHNR and CDR2 FQNEAQ (reference sequence). Germline trimming cut 1 base from V and 8 bases from J; bases unmatched to any gene: 2. The CDR3 spans 12 residues.

As DNA, the CDR3 is TGTGCCAGCAGCCGGACCGGACAGGGGGCGCGCGGCGATGGCTACACCTTC. Translated, it gives CASSRTGQGARGDGYTF. The rearrangement uses TRBV27 and TRBJ1-2, with 11 nucleotides matching TRBD1. V trimming: 6 bases; J trimming: 6 bases; junction bases outside the gene matches: 15. CDR1 and CDR2 (germline): MNHEY, SMNVEV (reference sequence). The CDR3 runs 17 residues.

This chain connects TRBV7-9 to TRBJ1-5; D is undetermined. The CDR3 runs to 14 residues. Trimming took 1 base from V and 3 from J, leaving 7 bases between them. CDR1 SEHNR and CDR2 FQNEAQ come from the germline V gene (reference sequence). CDR3 in amino acids: CASSLGGFNQPQHF. The CDR3 DNA sequence: TGTGCCAGCAGCTTAGGGGGTTTCAATCAGCCCCAGCATTTT.

This chain joins TRBV28 and TRBJ1-5; D unclear. Germline loops: CDR1 MDHEN, CDR2 SYDVKM. V was trimmed by 6 bases and J by 3 bases, leaving 9 bases between them. This CDR3 spans 13 amino acids. CDR3 amino acids: CASRDTNNQPQHF. CDR3 nucleotides: TGTGCCAGCAGGGATACGAACAATCAGCCCCAGCATTTT.

The chain has TRBV7-3 and TRBJ1-1; weak D call: TRBD1 (6 bases). CDR3 length: 13 amino acids. V was trimmed by 2 bases and J by 7 bases, leaving 11 bases between them. CDR1 is SGHTA, CDR2 FQGTGA, per germline. DNA for the CDR3: TGTGCCAGCAGCTTAGGTCAGGGGAATGAAGCTTTCTTT. Translating it yields CASSLGQGNEAFF. Combining the CDR3 with reference TRBV7-3 and TRBJ1-1 gives the whole variable domain GAGVSQTPSNKVTEKGKYVELRCDPISGHTALYWYRQSLGQGPEFLIYFQGTGAADDSGLPNDRFFAVRPEGSVSTLKIQRTERGDSAVYLCASSLGQGNEAFFGQGTRLTVV.

This clone has just a few counts. The rearrangement links TRBV27 to TRBJ2-7; TRBD1 or TRBD2 may be the D gene (5 bases each). The germline V and J ends were trimmed by 5 bases and 8 bases, with 10 bases remaining between them. The length of the CDR3 is 11 residues. CDR1 is MNHEY and CDR2 is SMNVEV in the germline V gene (reference sequence). In nucleotides, the CDR3 is TGTGCCAGCAGTACCCCGGGGCAGCAGTACTTC. Its protein product is CASSTPGQQYF.

Concerning this clone itself: Compared with germline, one end of the junction differs, possibly owing to a read error. V usage is TRBV14 and J usage is TRBJ1-2, with no clear D. Germline CDR1 and CDR2: SGHDN and FVKESK. The CDR3 has 14 residues. CDR3 DNA sequence: TGTGCCAGCAGCCAAAAGCCCCCACCGCGACCGGTAGCCTTC. Translated, it gives CASSQKPPPRPVAF.

The chain uses TRBV4-1 and TRBJ2-1, with 7 positions matching TRBD2. Germline V gives CDR1 MGHRA, CDR2 YSYEKL. J lost 8 bases, V lost 0 bases, and 7 bases had no gene match. The CDR3 spans 15 residues. The CDR3, as DNA: TGCGCCAGCAGCCAAGAGAGGGGACTATTCGATGAGCAGTTCTTC. Its translation is CASSQERGLFDEQFF.

The chain couples TRBV5-6 to TRBJ1-2; 10 nucleotides line up with TRBD1. The CDR3 loop spans 15 amino acids. CDR1 and CDR2 (germline): SGHDT, YYEEEE. The V and J ends lost 0 bases and 8 bases, in that order; junction bases with no gene match: 7. The CDR3 bases are TGTGCCAGCAGCTTGGACGGGACAGGGGCTTTCGGCTACACCTTC. Amino acids: CASSLDGTGAFGYTF.